This T cell receptor (beta chain) was sequenced in a study of blood T cell repertoires in COVID-19. Study-level background: The cDNA or gDNA used as material had been derived from T cells, B-cell-depleted T cells, or PBMCs.

This clone was found once. The CDR3 is 17 amino acids. V lost 5 bases and J lost 3, with 20 bases in between. Germline-derived CDR1 and CDR2 are MNHEY and SMNVEV (reference sequence). Seattle enrolled patients during active infection and tracked them longitudinally. Only in-frame clones appear in the TCRdb table, and some are missing; sequencing was by immunoSEQ multiplex PCR. This table holds roughly 150,000 clones, approximately 91% found once. The chain uses TRBV27 and TRBJ1-5; maybe TRBD1 (6 bases). This receptor was identified in a man aged 18 to 30 with COVID-19, enrolled during active disease. The specimen sequenced was peripheral blood. The DNA for the CDR3 is TGTGCCAGCAGTCCAGACCGAGTACAGGGACCCAATCAGCCCCAGCATTTT. This gives the protein CASSPDRVQGPNQPQHF.